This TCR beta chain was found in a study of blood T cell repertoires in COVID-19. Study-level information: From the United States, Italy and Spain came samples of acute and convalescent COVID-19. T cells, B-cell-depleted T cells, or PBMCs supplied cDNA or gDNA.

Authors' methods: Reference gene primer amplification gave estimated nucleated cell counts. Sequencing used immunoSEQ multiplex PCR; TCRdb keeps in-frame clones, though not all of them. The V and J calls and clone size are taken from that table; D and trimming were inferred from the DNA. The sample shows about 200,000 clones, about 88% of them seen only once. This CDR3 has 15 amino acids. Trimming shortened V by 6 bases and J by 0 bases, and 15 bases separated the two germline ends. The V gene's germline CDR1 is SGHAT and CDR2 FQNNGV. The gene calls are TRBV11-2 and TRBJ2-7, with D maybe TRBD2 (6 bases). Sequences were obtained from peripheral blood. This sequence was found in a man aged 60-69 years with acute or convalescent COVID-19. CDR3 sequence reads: CASSPGGVSSYEQYF. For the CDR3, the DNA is TGTGCCAGCAGTCCCGGCGGGGTGAGCTCCTACGAGCAGTACTTC. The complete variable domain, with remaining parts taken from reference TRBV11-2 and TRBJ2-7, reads EAGVAQSPRYKIIEKRQSVAFWCNPISGHATLYWYQQILGQGPKLLIQFQNNGVVDDSQLPKDRFSAERLKGVDSTLKIQPAKLEDSAVYLCASSPGGVSSYEQYFGPGTRLTVT.